The 21 T cell receptor beta chains presented below share a single source sample, sequenced in a study of shared clonotypes between healthy human individuals. As defined, naive CD8 cells were CD45RO-negative and positively selected for CCR7, with terminally differentiated effector memory CD45RA+ cells excluded. TCRdb keeps only in-frame clones here, not all; method: immunoSEQ multiplex PCR. The table shows approximately 1.9 million clones, with 85% to 95% occurring only once. The specimen was naive CD8+ T cells from PBMCs. Every receptor here comes from a man younger than 35 in good health. Some clones in this sample may be carry-over from other donors' samples.

The chain joins TRBV28 to TRBJ2-5, with a weak D call TRBD2 (5 bases). Germline lookup yields CDR1 MDHEN and CDR2 SYDVKM. Trimming stripped 7 bases from V and 0 bases from J, with 12 bases between. This CDR3 is built from 14 residues. The CDR3 protein is CASTPGGYQETQYF. DNA for the CDR3: TGTGCCAGCACCCCCGGCGGGTACCAAGAGACCCAGTACTTC.

This sequence joins TRBV28 and TRBJ1-2, with D possibly matching TRBD1 (6 bases). Trimming removed 1 base at V and 4 bases at J, with 13 bases between. The CDR3 is 15 amino acids. Germline V lookup: CDR1 MDHEN, CDR2 SYDVKM. The CDR3 here is CASSLSRGRSYGYTF. CDR3 in DNA: TGTGCCAGCAGTTTATCCAGGGGCCGGAGCTATGGCTACACCTTC.

This sequence joins TRBV19 and TRBJ2-5; 11 bases are shared with TRBD2. Looked up from germline, CDR1 is LNHDA and CDR2 is SQIVND (reference sequence). The ends lost 11 bases at V and 5 bases at J; junction bases unmatched: 22. The CDR3 is 18 residues long. CDR3 sequence: CALRCNQTIAGGEETQYF. DNA for the CDR3: TGTGCCCTGCGGTGCAACCAAACGATAGCGGGAGGGGAGGAGACCCAGTACTTC.

The chain employs TRBV11-2 and TRBJ1-1, with unresolved D. CDR1 is SGHAT, CDR2 FQNNGV, per germline. Deletions cut 5 bases from V and 6 bases from J, with 10 bases between. The CDR3 loop spans 12 amino acids. The CDR3 reads CASSRPRAEAFF. The CDR3 coding sequence is TGTGCCAGCAGCCGACCGAGGGCTGAAGCTTTCTTT.

This clone has a handful of counts. The chain employs TRBV9 and TRBJ2-2, with D possibly being TRBD2 (5 bases). Trimming pared 3 bases from V and 0 bases from J, leaving 21 bases between. CDR3 length equals 19 residues. Germline values: CDR1 SGDLS, CDR2 YYNGEE. CDR3 residues: CASSAPVLVGAANTGELFF. The CDR3 DNA is TGTGCCAGCAGCGCCCCAGTGCTCGTGGGAGCCGCGAACACCGGGGAGCTGTTTTTT.

The CDR3 DNA follows: TGTGCCAGCAGTGACCGTAATCCTAGCTCCTACAATGAGCAGTTCTTC. Translation gives CASSDRNPSSYNEQFF. The V call is TRBV6-4, the J call TRBJ2-1; unclear D gene. Germline V gene sequence: CDR1 MRHNA, CDR2 SNTAGT. The germline V and J ends were trimmed by 2 bases and 0 bases, with 11 bases remaining between them. CDR3 length: 16 amino acids.

Only one count was recorded for this clone. V usage is TRBV4-2 and J usage is TRBJ2-5, with 9 bases aligning to TRBD1. Trimming cost V 1 base and J 4 bases; bases outside gene matches: 4. The V gene's germline CDR1 is LGHNA and CDR2 YNFKEQ. The CDR3 covers 15 residues. The CDR3 region has the DNA TGTGCCAGCAGCCAAGGGGACAGGGCGGGAGAGACCCAGTACTTC. The encoded protein is CASSQGDRAGETQYF.

This chain connects TRBV4-2 to TRBJ2-7; 10 bases agree with TRBD2. The CDR3 consists of 18 residues. Germline CDR1 reads LGHNA; CDR2 reads YNFKEQ. The V segment lost 1 base and the J segment 2 bases; nucleotides outside the gene matches: 11. This CDR3 reads CASSQGGLAGVFPYEQYF. For the CDR3, the DNA is TGTGCCAGCAGCCAAGGGGGTCTAGCGGGAGTCTTTCCCTACGAGCAGTACTTC.

This sequence joins TRBV7-9 and TRBJ2-7; TRBD1 aligns across 12 bases. The V and J ends lost 10 bases and 5 bases, in that order; junction bases with no gene match: 6. CDR3 size: 13 residues. Germline V gene data show CDR1 as SEHNR and CDR2 as FQNEAQ (reference sequence). DNA of the CDR3: TGTGCCACGGGACAGGGGGCGGTCGACGAGCAGTACTTC. Protein: CATGQGAVDEQYF.

The V call is TRBV29-1, the J call TRBJ1-4; 8 bases agree with TRBD1. Germline CDR1 reads SQVTM; CDR2 reads ANQGSEA. This CDR3 is 13 amino acids long. V shed 7 bases, J shed 8 bases, and the junction held 9 bases outside the gene matches. Here the CDR3 DNA reads TGCAGCGCCACTGGACAGGGATGGGAAAAACTGTTTTTT. Amino acid sequence: CSATGQGWEKLFF.

This chain uses TRBV7-9 with TRBJ2-5, with D hard to call. This CDR3 spans 13 amino acids. Germline V gene lookup returns CDR1 SEHNR and CDR2 FQNEAQ (reference sequence). Trimming took 7 bases from V and 5 from J, leaving 14 bases between them. CDR3 DNA: TGTGCCAGCAACTTGGGGTTGCGGGAGACCCAGTACTTC. It translates to CASNLGLRETQYF.

This clone was counted once. The rearrangement links TRBV7-2 to TRBJ1-3, with 7 bases that match TRBD1. V was pared by 5 bases and J by 2 bases, with 9 bases of the junction left unmatched. There are 16 residues in the CDR3. Germline V CDR1 and CDR2: SGHTA, FQGNSA. In DNA, the CDR3 is TGTGCCAGCAGCCAAAGCATGACAGGGACTGGAAACACCATATATTTT. This translates into CASSQSMTGTGNTIYF.

The chain combines TRBV7-9 with TRBJ2-2; 7 bases line up with TRBD1. The V gene end was trimmed by 2 bases and the J gene end by 2 bases; junction bases not matched to a gene: 5. There are 16 residues in the CDR3. Germline values: CDR1 SEHNR, CDR2 FQNEAQ (reference sequence). The CDR3 nucleotides read TGTGCCAGCAGCTTACCGACAGGGATAAACACCGGGGAGCTGTTTTTT. This encodes CASSLPTGINTGELFF.

The chain employs TRBV29-1 and TRBJ2-7; no reliable D call. Germline V gives CDR1 SQVTM, CDR2 ANQGSEA. CDR3 length: 12 residues. V dropped 8 bases and J dropped 2 bases, with 13 bases sitting between them. CDR3 coding DNA: TGCAGCATCTGGACGGTTACCTACGAGCAGTACTTC. Protein sequence: CSIWTVTYEQYF.

This chain joins TRBV7-2 and TRBJ2-5; D gene uncertain. This CDR3 comprises 15 residues. Germline CDR1 is SGHTA and CDR2 is FQGNSA. Trimming stripped 1 base from V and 2 bases from J, with 11 bases between. CDR3 amino acids: CASSLGLYGQETQYF. CDR3 in DNA: TGTGCCAGCAGCTTAGGGTTATACGGGCAAGAGACCCAGTACTTC.

V is TRBV5-6 and J is TRBJ2-1; a weak D match, TRBD2 (6 bases). The V end lost 0 bases, the J end lost 0 bases, and 10 bases lay between the germline ends. The germline gives CDR1 SGHDT, CDR2 YYEEEE. The CDR3 covers 16 residues. The CDR3 nucleotides are TGTGCCAGCAGCTTGGAGGCGGGGCTCTCCTACAATGAGCAGTTCTTC. This translates into CASSLEAGLSYNEQFF. Supplemented by reference TRBV5-6 and TRBJ2-1, the full variable domain reads DAGVTQSPTHLIKTRGQQVTLRCSPKSGHDTVSWYQQALGQGPQFIFQYYEEEERQRGNFPDRFSGHQFPNYSSELNVNALLLGDSALYLCASSLEAGLSYNEQFFGPGTRLTVL.

The genes are TRBV7-9 and TRBJ1-1; weak D call: TRBD1 (6 bases). The CDR3 is 14 residues long. Germline V gives CDR1 SEHNR, CDR2 FQNEAQ (reference sequence). Between the trimmed V and J ends, which lost 5 bases and 1 base, there was a span of 11 bases. The CDR3 here is CASSVTQGNTEAFF. As DNA, the CDR3 is TGTGCCAGCAGCGTCACACAGGGGAACACTGAAGCTTTCTTT.

The rearrangement uses TRBV27 and TRBJ2-7, with unresolved D. The ends were cut back, 0 bases at V and 5 bases at J, with 11 bases in the middle. Germline CDR1 and CDR2: MNHEY and SMNVEV (reference sequence). The CDR3 covers 14 residues. The CDR3 DNA sequence: TGTGCCAGCAGTTTATCGCTGGGTGGTGACGAGCAGTACTTC. Translating it yields CASSLSLGGDEQYF.

Only a few counts were recorded for this clone. Other DNA sequences in the same sample also yield this CDR3. The gene calls are TRBV9 and TRBJ2-7; tentatively, D is TRBD1 or TRBD2 (5 bases each). V lost 0 bases, J lost 0 bases, and 7 bases lay in between. CDR3 length equals 14 residues. Germline V gene lookup returns CDR1 SGDLS and CDR2 YYNGEE. CDR3 in amino acids: CASSVGGDSYEQYF. In DNA, the CDR3 is TGTGCCAGCAGCGTAGGAGGGGACTCCTACGAGCAGTACTTC.

V and J are TRBV7-9 and TRBJ1-2; tentative D call: TRBD1 (5 bases). V lost 3 bases to trimming and J lost 5 bases, with 13 bases between them. The CDR3 contains 14 residues. Germline V gives CDR1 SEHNR, CDR2 FQNEAQ (reference sequence). The CDR3 reads CASSFKGVVYGYTF. CDR3 nucleotides: TGTGCCAGCAGCTTCAAAGGGGTAGTTTATGGCTACACCTTC.

This chain uses TRBV5-1 with TRBJ2-3, with 7 bases aligning to TRBD1. The germline V gene has CDR1 SGHRS and CDR2 YFSETQ. V shed 4 bases, J shed 3 bases, and the junction held 14 bases outside the gene matches. This CDR3 is built from 17 residues. CDR3 protein: CASSPHLDRVGTDTQYF. The CDR3 region has the DNA TGCGCCAGCAGCCCCCACCTCGACAGGGTGGGAACAGATACGCAGTATTTT.